This TCR beta chain was sequenced during a study of shared clonotypes between healthy human individuals. At the level of the study: Three plates each covered CD4 naive and memory; CD8 naive two, CD8 memory one.

There are 12 residues in the CDR3. V gave up 5 bases and J gave up 4 bases, with 11 bases separating them. Germline lookup yields CDR1 GTSNPN and CDR2 SVGIG (reference sequence). Only in-frame clones appear in the TCRdb table, and some are missing; sequencing was by immunoSEQ multiplex PCR. The table records about 2 million clones, 95% of them present only once. V and J are TRBV30 and TRBJ1-2, with TRBD1 as a possible D gene (5 bases). The sequence was collected from a man younger than 35 in good health. Material for sequencing was naive CD4+ T cells sorted from blood. Described subset: CD45RA+ positively selected. CDR3 sequence reads: CAWGGYSYGYTF. CDR3 bases: TGTGCCTGGGGGGGATACAGCTATGGCTACACCTTC.